This T cell receptor (beta chain) emerged from a study of tumor-infiltrating lymphocytes in primary liver carcinoma. Findings of the study overall: Only around 8-25% of top clones occurred in all five tumor regions.

Concerning this clonotype itself: Its antigen is undetermined.

Starting material of about 480 ng total RNA yielded TCR beta cDNA via a constant-region primer. Modified slightly, ARM-PCR produced TCR beta libraries over three nested multiplex PCR rounds. Rounds one and two of PCR, each of about 10 cycles, were primed with TRBV1-TRBV30 forward primers and a C-beta reverse primer. TCRdb reprocessed the multiplex PCR reads with MiXCR, giving one entry per CDR3 protein. Of 100,000 or so distinct CDR3 sequences in the sample, 65% to 75% were seen once. Starting material for RNA and DNA co-extraction consisted of about 17-30 mg of unsorted bulk tissue. The V gene end was trimmed by 6 bases and the J gene end by 12 bases; junction bases not matched to a gene: 17. CDR3 length equals 15 residues.

The chain links TRBV12-3 or TRBV12-4 to TRBJ2-7; 10 bases agree with TRBD2. The TCR comes from a woman in her fifties or sixties with primary liver carcinoma and hepatitis B virus infection. Sequenced input: liver tumor tissue from sampling region 2. Stated subset: tumor region T2, inferior pole. The CDR3 DNA is TGTGCCAGCAGCCACTCTAGCGGGAGCTGCTACGAGAGGTACTTC. Amino acid sequence: CASSHSSGSCYERYF.